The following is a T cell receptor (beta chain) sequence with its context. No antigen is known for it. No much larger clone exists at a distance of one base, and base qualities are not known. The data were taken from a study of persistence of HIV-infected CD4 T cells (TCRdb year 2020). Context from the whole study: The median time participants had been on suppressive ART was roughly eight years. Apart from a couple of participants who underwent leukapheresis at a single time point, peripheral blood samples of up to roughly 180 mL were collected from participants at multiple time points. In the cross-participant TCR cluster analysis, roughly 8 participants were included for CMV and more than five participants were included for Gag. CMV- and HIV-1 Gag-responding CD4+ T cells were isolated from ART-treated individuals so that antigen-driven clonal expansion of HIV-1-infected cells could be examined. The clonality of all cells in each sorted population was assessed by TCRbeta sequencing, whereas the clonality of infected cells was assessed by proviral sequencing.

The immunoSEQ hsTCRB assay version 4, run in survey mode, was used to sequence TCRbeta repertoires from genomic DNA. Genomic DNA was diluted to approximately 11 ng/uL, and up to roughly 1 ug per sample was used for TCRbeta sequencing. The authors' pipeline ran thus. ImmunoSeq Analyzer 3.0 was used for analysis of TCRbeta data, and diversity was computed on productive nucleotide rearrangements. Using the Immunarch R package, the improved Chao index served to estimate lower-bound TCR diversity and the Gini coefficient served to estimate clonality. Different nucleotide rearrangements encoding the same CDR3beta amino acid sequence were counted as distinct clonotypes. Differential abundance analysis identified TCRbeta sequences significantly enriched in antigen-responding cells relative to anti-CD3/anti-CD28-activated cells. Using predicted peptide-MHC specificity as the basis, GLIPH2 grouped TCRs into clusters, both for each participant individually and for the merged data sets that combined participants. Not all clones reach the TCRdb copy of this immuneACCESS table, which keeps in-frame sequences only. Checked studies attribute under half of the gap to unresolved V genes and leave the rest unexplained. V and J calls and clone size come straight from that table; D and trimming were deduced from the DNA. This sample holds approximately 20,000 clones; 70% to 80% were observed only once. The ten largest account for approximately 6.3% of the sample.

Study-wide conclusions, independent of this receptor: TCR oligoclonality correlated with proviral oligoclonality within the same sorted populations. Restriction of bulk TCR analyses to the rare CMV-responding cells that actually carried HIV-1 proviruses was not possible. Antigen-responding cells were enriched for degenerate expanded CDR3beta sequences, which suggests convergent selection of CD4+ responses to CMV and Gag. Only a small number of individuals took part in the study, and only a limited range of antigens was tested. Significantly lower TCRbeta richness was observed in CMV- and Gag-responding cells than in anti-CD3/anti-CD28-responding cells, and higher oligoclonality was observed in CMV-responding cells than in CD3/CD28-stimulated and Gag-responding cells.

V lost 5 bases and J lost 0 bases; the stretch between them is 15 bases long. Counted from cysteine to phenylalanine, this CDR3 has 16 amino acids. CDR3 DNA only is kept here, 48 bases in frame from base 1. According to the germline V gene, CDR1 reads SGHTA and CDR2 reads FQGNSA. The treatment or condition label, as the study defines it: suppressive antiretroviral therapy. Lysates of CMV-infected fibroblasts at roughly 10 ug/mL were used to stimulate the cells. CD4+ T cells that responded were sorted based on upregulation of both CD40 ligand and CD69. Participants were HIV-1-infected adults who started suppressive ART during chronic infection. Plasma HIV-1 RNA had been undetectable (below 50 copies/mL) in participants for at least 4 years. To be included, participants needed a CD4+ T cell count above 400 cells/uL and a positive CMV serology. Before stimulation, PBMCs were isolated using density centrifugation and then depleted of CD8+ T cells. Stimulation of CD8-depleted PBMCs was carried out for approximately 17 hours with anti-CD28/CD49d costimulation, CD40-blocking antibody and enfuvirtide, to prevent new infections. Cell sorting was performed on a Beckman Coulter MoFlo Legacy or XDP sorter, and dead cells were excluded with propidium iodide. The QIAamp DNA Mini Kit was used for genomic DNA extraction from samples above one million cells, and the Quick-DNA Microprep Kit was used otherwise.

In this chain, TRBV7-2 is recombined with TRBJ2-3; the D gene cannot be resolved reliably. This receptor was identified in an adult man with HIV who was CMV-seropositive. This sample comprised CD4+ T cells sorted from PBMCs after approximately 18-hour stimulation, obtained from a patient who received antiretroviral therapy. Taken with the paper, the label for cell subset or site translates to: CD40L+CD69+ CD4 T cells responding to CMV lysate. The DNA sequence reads TGTGCCAGCAGCCTTAGGTCCGGTTCTAGCACAGATACGCAGTATTTT. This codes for CASSLRSGSSTDTQYF.